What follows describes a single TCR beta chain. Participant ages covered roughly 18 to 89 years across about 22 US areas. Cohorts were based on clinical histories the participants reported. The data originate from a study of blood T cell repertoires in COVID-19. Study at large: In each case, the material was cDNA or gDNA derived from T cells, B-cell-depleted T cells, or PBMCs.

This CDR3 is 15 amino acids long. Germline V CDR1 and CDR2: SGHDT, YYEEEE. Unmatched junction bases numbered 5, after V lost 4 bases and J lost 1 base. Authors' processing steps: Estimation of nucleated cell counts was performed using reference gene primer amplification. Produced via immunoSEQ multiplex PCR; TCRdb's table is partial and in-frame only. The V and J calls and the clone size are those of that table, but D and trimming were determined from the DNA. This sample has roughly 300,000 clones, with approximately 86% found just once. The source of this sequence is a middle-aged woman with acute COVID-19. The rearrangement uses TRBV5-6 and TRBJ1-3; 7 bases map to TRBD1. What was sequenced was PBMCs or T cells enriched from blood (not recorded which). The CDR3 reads CASSPWDRSGNTIYF. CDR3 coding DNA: TGTGCCAGCAGCCCTTGGGACAGATCTGGAAACACCATATATTTT.